Listed below are T cell receptor beta chains from one sample, sequenced in a study of T cells in localized non-small cell lung cancer. The assay was immunoSEQ multiplex PCR, and TCRdb's table has in-frame clones only and misses some. The sample gives about 1,300 clones, more than 20% of which show up once; roughly 10% is in the top ten. Here the sequenced sample was lung tumor tissue, taken before any cancer treatment. These receptor sequences come from a male donor at least 60 years old with stage I lung adenocarcinoma. The CDR3 runs from the conserved cysteine through the conserved F or W. Fields, in order: J gene, clone size, D gene, V gene, CDR3 DNA, CDR3 protein. A D gene is named only where the DNA matches it firmly. The size field is filled for only some rows; it gives once, few, many or a size class.

TRBJ1-2 few TRBD1 TRBV9 TGTGCCAGCAGCGTAGCATTGACAGGGAATGGCTACACCTTC CASSVALTGNGYTF
TRBJ2-2 NA NA TRBV9 TGTGCCACTCGGAGGGACACCGGGGAGCTGTTTTTT CATRRDTGELFF
TRBJ1-2 NA NA TRBV6-1 TGTGCCAGCAGTGAAGGCCGATGGGAGGGTGGCTACACCTTC CASSEGRWEGGYTF
TRBJ1-4 NA NA TRBV11-3 TGTGCCAGCAGTCGCGCACGGGGGACTAATGAAAAACTGTTTTTT CASSRARGTNEKLFF
TRBJ1-2 NA NA TRBV19 TGTGCCAGTAGTATGTATGGCGCTTCAGGGAATTATGGCTACACCTTC CASSMYGASGNYGYTF
TRBJ2-6 NA NA TRBV28 TGTGCCAGCAGTTTCGTCGGGGGAATCTCTGGGGCCAACGTCCTGACTTTC CASSFVGGISGANVLTF
TRBJ2-1 few NA TRBV4-1 TGCGCCAGCAGCCACTACGGAATGAATGAGCAGTTCTTC CASSHYGMNEQFF
TRBJ1-1 few NA TRBV30 TGTGCCTGGAGTGCTAAGGGAAAGGGCACTGAAGCTTTCTTT CAWSAKGKGTEAFF
TRBJ2-1 NA TRBD2 TRBV5-1 TGCGCCAGCAGCTTTACGACTAGCGGGGGGAATGAGCAGTTCTTC CASSFTTSGGNEQFF
TRBJ2-2 NA TRBD2 TRBV15 TGTGCCACCAGACCGGGAGGACTTTCCGGGGAGCTGTTTTTT CATRPGGLSGELFF
TRBJ2-5 few NA TRBV29-1 TGCAGCGTTGAACCTCGGGCGGCCCCAGAGACCCAGTACTTC CSVEPRAAPETQYF
TRBJ2-2 few NA TRBV30 TGTGCCTGGAGCAGAGGGCCGGGCACCGGGGAGCTGTTTTTT CAWSRGPGTGELFF
TRBJ1-5 medium-sized NA TRBV7-1 TGTGCCAGCAGTTTTTCAGATTATCAGCCCCAGCATTTT CASSFSDYQPQHF
TRBJ2-1 NA TRBD2 TRBV6-8 TGTGCCAGCAGGCCCCCCCCTACTAGCGGCATCGGGCGGGAGCAGTTCTTC CASRPPPTSGIGREQFF
TRBJ2-5 NA NA TRBV10-2 TGCGCCAGCGGGCGGTCCTTGGGGACCCAGTACTTC CASGRSLGTQYF
TRBJ1-1 NA TRBD1 TRBV6-8 TGTGCCAGCAGTTCCGGACAGGAGACCACTGAAGCTTTCTTT CASSSGQETTEAFF
TRBJ2-5 NA NA TRBV15 TGTGCCACCAGCGTCCCGGGGCAGGGCCAAGAGACCCAGTACTTC CATSVPGQGQETQYF
TRBJ2-6 few TRBD1 TRBV6-8 TGTGCCAGCAGCCGCGGACAGGGCCCAAGCTCTGGGGCCAACGTCCTGACTTTC CASSRGQGPSSGANVLTF
TRBJ1-5 NA NA TRBV23-1 TGCGCCAGCCCGGTAGGGCGTAGGGATAGCAATCAGCCCCAGCATTTT CASPVGRRDSNQPQHF
TRBJ2-1 few TRBD1 TRBV14 TGTGCCAGCAGCCAAGTCCGAGACAGGGGCTATGAGCAGTTCTTC CASSQVRDRGYEQFF
TRBJ1-2 NA TRBD1 TRBV19 TGTGCCAGTAGTTGGGACAGCCCGGGGGATGGCTACACCTTC CASSWDSPGDGYTF
TRBJ2-1 NA NA TRBV12-5 TGTGCTAGTGGTTTGGTACGGGTTGAGCAGTTCTTC CASGLVRVEQFF
TRBJ1-1 NA NA TRBV6-8 TGTGCCAGCAGTCGCCGGGACTCGAACACTGAAGCTTTCTTT CASSRRDSNTEAFF
TRBJ1-3 NA NA TRBV11-3 TGTGCCAGCAGCTTGGGCGCCGCCTCTGGAAACACCATATATTTT CASSLGAASGNTIYF
TRBJ2-7 NA NA TRBV5-1 TGCGCCAGCAGCCCCTTCGGCGAGGGGCCCCCTTCGGGAGAGCAGTACTTC CASSPFGEGPPSGEQYF
TRBJ2-1 few NA TRBV11-3 TGTGCCAGCACCCCCAGGGGGCGGGGGTCCTACAATGAGCAGTTCTTC CASTPRGRGSYNEQFF
TRBJ2-1 NA TRBD2 TRBV19 TGTGCCAGTAGCGAATTAGCGGGGGGGCCTTACAATGAGCAGTTCTTC CASSELAGGPYNEQFF
TRBJ2-2 large NA TRBV11-3 TGTGCCAGCAGCCCCCGAGAGCCCCACACCGGGGAGCTGTTTTTT CASSPREPHTGELFF
TRBJ1-1 few NA TRBV6-8 TGTGCCAGCAGTCTTCTGGGGGGAGGGACTGAAGCTTTCTTT CASSLLGGGTEAFF
TRBJ2-2 medium-sized TRBD2 TRBV11-3 TGTGCCAGCAGCCAAGCGACTAGCGGGGCGAACACCGGGGAGCTGTTTTTT CASSQATSGANTGELFF
TRBJ1-1 large NA TRBV11-3 TGTGCCAGCAGCTTTACTGCAGGGGTGGGGAACACTGAAGCTTTCTTT CASSFTAGVGNTEAFF
TRBJ1-2 NA NA TRBV9 TGTGCCAGCAGCGCTGGACAGAGATATGGCTACACCTTC CASSAGQRYGYTF
TRBJ1-1 NA TRBD1 TRBV14 TGTGCCAGCAGCGATGGACAGGGAGGTAGGTGGAACACTGAAGCTTTCTTT CASSDGQGGRWNTEAFF
TRBJ2-5 NA NA TRBV5-1 TGCGCCAGCAGCTTCCTCCAGGCTGAGGGGGAGACCCAGTACTTC CASSFLQAEGETQYF
TRBJ1-1 few NA TRBV6-7 TGTGCCAGCAGTGAAGCGCTCAGGGTATCCACTGAAGCTTTCTTT CASSEALRVSTEAFF
TRBJ1-1 NA NA TRBV19 TGTGCCAGTAAAGCCGAGGCGGGGGACACTGAAGCTTTCTTT CASKAEAGDTEAFF